This paragraph covers one T cell receptor beta chain sequence. Its target is not known. Germline V CDR1 and CDR2: MNHNS, SASEGT. Between the trimmed V and J ends, which lost 2 bases and 5 bases, there was a span of 6 bases. The length of the CDR3 is 13 residues. Separate from the approximately 720-subject first cohort was the approximately 120-subject validation cohort, to which the donors belonged. The data originate from a study of cytomegalovirus exposure and HLA in healthy donors. Whole-study results and caveats: The authors confirmed in vitro that a few CMV-associated chains were specific for CMV antigens. As was reported, the classifier diagnosed cytomegalovirus status with high specificity and sensitivity. The study flagged around 160 TCR beta chains as cytomegalovirus-associated.

The method was immunoSEQ multiplex PCR; TCRdb's version includes in-frame clones alone and lacks a portion of them. Of more than 85,000 clones in the sample, over 85% were seen once. This sequence joins TRBV6-1 and TRBJ2-2; D is unclear. The TCR was taken from a woman under 30 in good health and CMV-seronegative. Sequenced sample: PBMCs. The CDR3 nucleotides are TGTGCCAGCAGTGAACGAGATACCGGGGAGCTGTTTTTT. It specifies CASSERDTGELFF.